This passage covers 21 T cell receptor beta chains from one sample sequenced in a study of blood T cells in healthy people across ages. A second about 6 to 12 cycle PCR used barcoded and J-beta primers. Via MiXCR, TCRdb re-called the 5' RACE reads, giving one row per CDR3 protein. In the table there are hundreds of thousands of distinct CDR3 sequences, about 30% of which are singletons. Material for sequencing was blood. The receptors derive from a woman of 80 years or more in good health.

This clonotype occurred many times. The chain employs TRBV5-1 and TRBJ1-1, with D unresolved. V was shortened by 4 bases and J by 5 bases, with 15 bases between the two germline ends. Germline values: CDR1 SGHRS, CDR2 YFSETQ. This CDR3 contains 14 residues. The CDR3 sequence: CASSTTGIRTEAFF. In DNA form, the CDR3 reads TGCGCCAGCAGCACCACGGGGATTCGAACTGAAGCTTTCTTT.

This clonotype came up many times. The chain recombines TRBV20-1 with TRBJ1-2; tentatively, D is TRBD1 (5 bases). The CDR3 has 13 amino acids. V was shortened by 3 bases and J by 4 bases, with 12 bases between the two germline ends. The germline gives CDR1 DFQATT, CDR2 SNEGSKA (reference sequence). The CDR3 region has the DNA TGCAGTGCTAGGGGCAGGGCCCGCTATGGCTACACCTTC. Its translation: CSARGRARYGYTF.

This clonotype was observed at least ten times. This chain joins TRBV11-2 and TRBJ2-5; no clear D. The germline V gene encodes CDR1 SGHAT and CDR2 FQNNGV. CDR3 length: 15 amino acids. Deletions cut 4 bases from V and 2 bases from J, with 14 bases between. The CDR3 protein is CASSSTLGSQETQYF. The CDR3 DNA reads TGTGCCAGCAGCTCAACCCTTGGCAGTCAAGAGACCCAGTACTTC.

To note about this clonotype: At one end the junction does not follow the germline gene, possibly because of a read error. This CDR3 reads CSAHTGTSLSPPTVTQYF. The CDR3 DNA follows: TGCAGTGCTCACACCGGGACTAGCTTATCCCCCCCCACAGTTACGCAGTATTTT. The chain is built from TRBV20-1 and TRBJ2-3, with 9 nucleotides matching TRBD2. Germline V gene lookup returns CDR1 DFQATT and CDR2 SNEGSKA (reference sequence). The CDR3 consists of 18 residues.

This clonotype was seen ten or more times. J is TRBJ2-1 and V is TRBV20-1, with 12 bases that match TRBD2. Germline V gene sequence: CDR1 DFQATT, CDR2 SNEGSKA (reference sequence). The CDR3 covers 13 residues. After removal of 3 bases from V and 9 bases from J, the junction contained 3 bases not matched to a gene. The CDR3 reads CSASLLAGGEQFF. CDR3 sequence (DNA): TGCAGTGCTAGTCTACTAGCGGGGGGTGAGCAGTTCTTC.

This clonotype was detected only once. With a much larger clone just one base away, this may be a read error. The chain employs TRBV5-4 and TRBJ2-3; 7 bases fit TRBD2. Germline-derived CDR1 and CDR2 are SGHNT and YYREEE (reference sequence). The CDR3 is made up of 18 amino acids. This chain's CDR3 is CASRLVSARGINTDTQYF. CDR3 nucleotides: TGTGCCAGCCGCTTGGTCTCCGCGCGGGGGATCAACACAGATACGCAGTATTTT.

This clonotype was observed a handful of times. A single base separates this from a much larger clone, so it may be a read error. The J gene is TRBJ2-5, the V gene TRBV7-2; D unresolved. Trimming shortened V by 4 bases and J by 3 bases, and 15 bases separated the two germline ends. The germline CDR1 and CDR2 sequences are SGHTA and FQGNSA. This CDR3 has 15 residues. CDR3 sequence (DNA): TGTGCCAGCAGCTCCGGACCAGCTTTGGAAGAGACCCAGTACTTC. Residues: CASSSGPALEETQYF.

This clonotype has at least ten counts. A read error is possible here, since a much larger clone lies one base away. The genes are TRBV6-6 and TRBJ2-1; 9 bases align to TRBD2. The V and J ends lost 6 bases and 2 bases, in that order; junction bases with no gene match: 5. CDR1 MNHNY and CDR2 SVGAGI come from the germline V gene (reference sequence). CDR3 length: 15 amino acids. The CDR3 loop reads CASRPASGAYNEQFF. The CDR3 DNA reads TGTGCCAGCAGGCCTGCTAGCGGGGCCTACAATGAGCAGTTCTTC.

In regard to this clonotype: A read error may produce the germline difference seen at one junction end. This sequence joins TRBV6-5 and TRBJ2-1; TRBD1 aligns across 10 bases. The CDR3 covers 14 residues. The germline gives CDR1 MNHEY, CDR2 SVGAGI. The CDR3 DNA reads TGTACCAGCAGTCGGGACAGGGGTCCCTACGAGCAGTTCTTC. It encodes CTSSRDRGPYEQFF.

This clonotype was found many times. The V and J genes are TRBV20-1 and TRBJ2-3; 7 bases are shared with TRBD2. Unmatched junction bases numbered 8, after V lost 5 bases and J lost 3 bases. There are 14 residues in the CDR3. CDR1 DFQATT and CDR2 SNEGSKA come from the germline V gene (reference sequence). CDR3 sequence (DNA): TGCAGTGCTCCCTGGTCGGGAGGAACAGATACGCAGTATTTT. It is translated as CSAPWSGGTDTQYF.

This clonotype was detected many times. The rearrangement joins TRBV5-1 to TRBJ2-7; tentative D call: TRBD1 (5 bases). The CDR3 is 15 residues long. V was trimmed by 0 bases and J by 0 bases, leaving 10 bases between them. In germline, CDR1 is SGHRS, CDR2 YFSETQ. The CDR3, as DNA: TGCGCCAGCAGCTTGGAGACAGCTAGCTCCTACGAGCAGTACTTC. It codes for CASSLETASSYEQYF.

The V gene is TRBV6-6, the J gene TRBJ2-5; 9 bases map to TRBD1. The J call is in doubt because the DNA end fits TRBJ2-7 better. The CDR3 length is 16 residues. Germline V lookup: CDR1 MNHNY, CDR2 SVGAGI (reference sequence). CDR3 sequence (DNA): TGTGCCAGCAGTTACTCGAGGGGACAGGGCCGATACGAGCAGTACTTC. Translating gives CASSYSRGQGRYEQYF.

Only a few counts were recorded for this clonotype. The chain employs TRBV7-2 and TRBJ1-1; tentative D call: TRBD1 (5 bases). Germline CDR1 is SGHTA and CDR2 is FQGNSA. Between the trimmed V and J ends, which lost 1 base and 7 bases, there was a span of 10 bases. This CDR3 comprises 13 residues. The CDR3 is CASSLVPQGEAFF. The CDR3 coding sequence is TGTGCCAGCAGCTTAGTTCCTCAGGGTGAAGCTTTCTTT.

This clonotype was detected only a few times. A single base separates this from a much larger clone, so it may be a read error. The genes are TRBV5-1 and TRBJ2-5; D perhaps matches TRBD1 (6 bases). The V gene lost 0 bases and the J gene lost 11 bases, with 23 bases spanning the gap. There are 16 residues in the CDR3. Looked up from germline, CDR1 is SGHRS and CDR2 is YFSETQ. The DNA of the CDR3 is TGCGCCAGCAGCTTGGTTGTTCGATTGGGGGACAATGAGCAGTACTTC. Protein sequence: CASSLVVRLGDNEQYF.

This clonotype was detected only a few times. CDR3 coding DNA: TGTGCCAGCAGTGCTCCGGACAGGCTATACTATGGCTACACCTTC. Protein sequence: CASSAPDRLYYGYTF. The J gene is TRBJ1-2, the V gene TRBV2; 7 bases are shared with TRBD1. After removal of 4 bases from V and 3 bases from J, the junction contained 8 bases not matched to a gene. Germline V gene sequence: CDR1 SNHLY, CDR2 FYNNEI. This CDR3 region has 15 residues.

On this clonotype: A read error may explain this, as a much larger clone is one base away. This sequence joins TRBV20-1 and TRBJ1-1; TRBD1 is a possible D gene (5 bases). This CDR3 comprises 12 residues. Germline CDR1 is DFQATT and CDR2 is SNEGSKA (reference sequence). DNA for the CDR3: TGCAGGGGTTTTAGGGGCGACACTGAAGCTTTCTTT. Translating gives CRGFRGDTEAFF.

This clonotype was counted at least ten times. The gene calls are TRBV9 and TRBJ2-3; no firm D call. CDR1 is SGDLS, CDR2 YYNGEE, per germline. The CDR3 is 15 amino acids. Trimming took 4 bases from V and 0 from J, leaving 12 bases between them. The chain's CDR3 is CASSPSPASTDTQYF. The DNA for the CDR3 is TGTGCCAGCAGCCCTTCCCCGGCAAGCACAGATACGCAGTATTTT.

The J gene is TRBJ2-2, the V gene TRBV6-2 or TRBV6-3; D might be TRBD1 or TRBD2, each matching 6 bases. The germline V and J ends were trimmed by 6 bases and 4 bases, with 12 bases remaining between them. Germline loops: CDR1 MNHEY, CDR2 SVGEGT. This CDR3 is built from 14 residues. CDR3 DNA: TGTGCCAGCAGCCGCGGGACAACCACCGGGGAGCTGTTTTTT. It yields the protein CASSRGTTTGELFF.

The sample holds a few counts of this clonotype. This chain connects TRBV4-2 to TRBJ2-2; tentatively, D is TRBD2 (5 bases). CDR1 and CDR2 (germline): LGHNA, YNFKEQ. The CDR3 is made up of 15 amino acids. Between the trimmed V and J ends, which lost 0 bases and 4 bases, there was a span of 9 bases. CDR3: CASSQDSGSTGELFF. Here the CDR3 DNA reads TGTGCCAGCAGCCAAGATTCGGGGAGCACCGGGGAGCTGTTTTTT.

This chain uses TRBV20-1 with TRBJ2-3; maybe TRBD1 (5 bases). Germline lookup yields CDR1 DFQATT and CDR2 SNEGSKA (reference sequence). The V and J ends lost 0 bases and 0 bases respectively, with 10 bases between them. This CDR3 is 15 amino acids long. The CDR3 coding sequence is TGCAGTGCTAGAGATACAGGAAAGAGCACAGATACGCAGTATTTT. It is translated as CSARDTGKSTDTQYF.

This chain uses TRBV20-1 with TRBJ1-2, with D possibly matching TRBD1 (5 bases). The CDR3 has 15 amino acids. The V gene lost 2 bases and the J gene lost 4 bases, with 17 bases spanning the gap. Germline V lookup: CDR1 DFQATT, CDR2 SNEGSKA (reference sequence). CDR3 nucleotides: TGCAGTGCTAGACGCCGGGGGGGTTTGGCCTATGGCTACACCTTC. Protein sequence: CSARRRGGLAYGYTF.